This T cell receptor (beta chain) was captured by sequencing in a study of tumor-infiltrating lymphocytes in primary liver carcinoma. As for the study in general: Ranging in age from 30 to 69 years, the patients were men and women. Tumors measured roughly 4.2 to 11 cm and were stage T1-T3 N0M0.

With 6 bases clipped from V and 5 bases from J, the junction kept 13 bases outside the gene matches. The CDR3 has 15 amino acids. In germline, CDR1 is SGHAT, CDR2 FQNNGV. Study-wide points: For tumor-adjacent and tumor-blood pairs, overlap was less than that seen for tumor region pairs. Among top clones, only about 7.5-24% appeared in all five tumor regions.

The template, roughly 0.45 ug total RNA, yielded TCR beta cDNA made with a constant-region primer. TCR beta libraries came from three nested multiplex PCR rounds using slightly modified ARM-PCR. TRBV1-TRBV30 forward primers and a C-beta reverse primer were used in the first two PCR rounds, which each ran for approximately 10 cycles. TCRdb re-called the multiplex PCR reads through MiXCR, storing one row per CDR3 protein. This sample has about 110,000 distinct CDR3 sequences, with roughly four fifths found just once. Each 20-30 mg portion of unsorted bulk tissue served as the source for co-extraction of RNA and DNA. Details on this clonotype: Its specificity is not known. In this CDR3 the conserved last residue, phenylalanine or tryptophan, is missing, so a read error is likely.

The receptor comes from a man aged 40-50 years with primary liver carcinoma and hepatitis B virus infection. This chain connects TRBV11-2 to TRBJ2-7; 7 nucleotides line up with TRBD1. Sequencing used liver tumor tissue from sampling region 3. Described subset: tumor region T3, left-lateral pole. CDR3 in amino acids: CASSLRWTGENEQYI. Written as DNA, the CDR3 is TGTGCCAGCAGTTTACGATGGACAGGTGAGAACGAGCAGTACATC.